Listed below are T cell receptor beta chains from one sample, sequenced in a study of blood T cell repertoires in COVID-19. Clones were sequenced by immunoSEQ multiplex PCR, and TCRdb holds only the in-frame ones, with some missing. This table has 250,000 to 350,000 clones, about four fifths appearing once. Sequencing was done on a sample of peripheral blood. Receptors were obtained from a woman aged 45-59 years with acute or convalescent COVID-19. Each CDR3 is given with its conserved first and last residue. Each record gives: clone size, D gene, CDR3 length, J gene, V gene, CDR3 DNA, CDR3 protein. The D gene is left open where the match is weak. Rows give clone size only sometimes, using once, few, many, or a class for an expanded clone.

size: NA
D: NA
length: 16
J: TRBJ2-1
V: TRBV7-2
DNA: TGTGCCAGCAGCTTAAAGGCGGGACCCTCCTACAATGAGCAGTTCTTC
CDR3: CASSLKAGPSYNEQFF

size: NA
D: NA
length: 14
J: TRBJ2-1
V: TRBV6-5
DNA: TGTGCCAGCAGTCTAGCGAACACCTACAATGAGCAGTTCTTC
CDR3: CASSLANTYNEQFF

size: NA
D: NA
length: 16
J: TRBJ1-6
V: TRBV5-6
DNA: TGTGCCAGCAGCTGGGAGGGGGTCACCTATAATTCACCCCTCCACTTT
CDR3: CASSWEGVTYNSPLHF

size: NA
D: TRBD1
length: 14
J: TRBJ1-1
V: TRBV19
DNA: TGTGCCAGTAGTTCGACAGGGGGCGCGACTGAAGCTTTCTTT
CDR3: CASSSTGGATEAFF

size: NA
D: TRBD2
length: 16
J: TRBJ2-3
V: TRBV19
DNA: TGTGCCAGTAGTCGAACTAGCGGGGGGATCACAGATACGCAGTATTTT
CDR3: CASSRTSGGITDTQYF

size: NA
D: NA
length: 13
J: TRBJ1-2
V: TRBV5-1
DNA: TGCGCCAGCAGTGAACAGGGTAACTATGGCTACACCTTC
CDR3: CASSEQGNYGYTF

size: NA
D: NA
length: 14
J: TRBJ1-1
V: TRBV9
DNA: TGTGCCAGCAGCGTAGATCCGGGAGGGGTTGAAGCTTTCTTT
CDR3: CASSVDPGGVEAFF

size: NA
D: TRBD2
length: 19
J: TRBJ2-3
V: TRBV20-1
DNA: TGCAGTGCTAGTAGCGTGTCGACTAGCGGGGGGCTGAGCACAGATACGCAGTATTTT
CDR3: CSASSVSTSGGLSTDTQYF

size: NA
D: TRBD1
length: 14
J: TRBJ2-1
V: TRBV7-2
DNA: TGTGCCAGCCTCCCGAGACAGGGGGTTCGGGAGCAGTTCTTC
CDR3: CASLPRQGVREQFF

size: NA
D: TRBD1
length: 14
J: TRBJ1-1
V: TRBV6-6
DNA: TGTGCCAGCACCGCACAGGGGGCGAACACTGAAGCTTTCTTT
CDR3: CASTAQGANTEAFF

size: NA
D: TRBD1
length: 12
J: TRBJ2-5
V: TRBV12-3/TRBV12-4
DNA: TGTGCCAGCAGTGGACAGGGAGGAACCCAGTACTTC
CDR3: CASSGQGGTQYF

size: NA
D: TRBD2
length: 17
J: TRBJ2-1
V: TRBV3-1/TRBV3-2
DNA: TGTGCCAGCAGCCAAGGCCTAGCGGGAGGGCCTACGGATGAGCAGTTCTTC
CDR3: CASSQGLAGGPTDEQFF

size: few
D: NA
length: 15
J: TRBJ2-1
V: TRBV7-9
DNA: TGTGCCAGCAGCTTTGCCCTGCCCGGGATCAATGAGCAGTTCTTC
CDR3: CASSFALPGINEQFF

size: NA
D: TRBD1
length: 15
J: TRBJ1-2
V: TRBV7-9
DNA: TGTGCCAGCAGCCCGCCGGGGACAGGACGCGGTGGCTACACCTTC
CDR3: CASSPPGTGRGGYTF

size: NA
D: NA
length: 13
J: TRBJ2-2
V: TRBV3-1/TRBV3-2
DNA: TGTGCCAGCAGCAATGGCAGGGACGGGGAGCTGTTTTTT
CDR3: CASSNGRDGELFF

size: NA
D: NA
length: 12
J: TRBJ2-5
V: TRBV7-2
DNA: TGTGCCAGCAGCCTGTACCAAGAGACCCAGTACTTC
CDR3: CASSLYQETQYF

size: NA
D: NA
length: 15
J: TRBJ1-4
V: TRBV6-5
DNA: TGTGCCAGCAGTCACCGGACAGACTTTAATGAAAAACTGTTTTTT
CDR3: CASSHRTDFNEKLFF

size: few
D: NA
length: 13
J: TRBJ2-7
V: TRBV7-2
DNA: TGTGCCAGCAGGGAGTCCCTATCCAACGAGCAGTACTTC
CDR3: CASRESLSNEQYF

size: once
D: TRBD1
length: 15
J: TRBJ1-2
V: TRBV5-1
DNA: TGCGCCAGCAGCTTGGAAGGGGGCGAGTTAAATGGCTACACCTTC
CDR3: CASSLEGGELNGYTF

size: few
D: NA
length: 16
J: TRBJ1-1
V: TRBV12-2
DNA: TGTGCAAGTCGCTTAATTAAATCCGTTATGAACACTGAAGCTTTCTTT
CDR3: CASRLIKSVMNTEAFF

size: NA
D: TRBD1
length: 14
J: TRBJ1-2
V: TRBV3-1/TRBV3-2
DNA: TGTGCCAGCAGCCGGGGACAGCCGGGCTCCGGCTACACCTTC
CDR3: CASSRGQPGSGYTF

size: NA
D: TRBD1
length: 13
J: TRBJ1-2
V: TRBV12-3/TRBV12-4
DNA: TGTGCCAGCAGCCGTACAGGGGACAGGGGCTACACCTTC
CDR3: CASSRTGDRGYTF

size: NA
D: TRBD1
length: 14
J: TRBJ2-7
V: TRBV6-2/TRBV6-3
DNA: TGTGCCAGCAGTCACGGGACAGAACTTTACGAGCAGTACTTC
CDR3: CASSHGTELYEQYF

size: NA
D: TRBD1
length: 13
J: TRBJ1-1
V: TRBV12-5
DNA: TGTGCTAGTGGTTCCCACCAGGGGGCGGAGAACTTCTTT
CDR3: CASGSHQGAENFF

size: NA
D: TRBD2
length: 14
J: TRBJ2-1
V: TRBV7-9
DNA: TGTGCCAGCAGGAGCGGGAGATCCTACAATGAGCAGTTCTTC
CDR3: CASRSGRSYNEQFF